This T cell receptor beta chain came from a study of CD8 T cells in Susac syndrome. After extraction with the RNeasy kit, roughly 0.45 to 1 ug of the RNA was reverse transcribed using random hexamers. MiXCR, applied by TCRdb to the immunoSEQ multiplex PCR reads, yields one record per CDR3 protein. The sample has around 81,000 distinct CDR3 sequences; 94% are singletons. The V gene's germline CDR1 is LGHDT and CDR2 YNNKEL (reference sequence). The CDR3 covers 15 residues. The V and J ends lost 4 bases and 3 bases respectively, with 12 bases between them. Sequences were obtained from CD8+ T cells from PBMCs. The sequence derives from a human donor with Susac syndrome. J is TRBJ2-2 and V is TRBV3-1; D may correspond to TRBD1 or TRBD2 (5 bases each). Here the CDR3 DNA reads TGTGCCAGCAGCCCTACGGGGCGCCACACCGGGGAGCTGTTTTTT. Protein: CASSPTGRHTGELFF.